These T cell receptor beta chains were read from a single sample in a study of OX40 agonist ivuxolimab in advanced cancers. Sequencing was performed with immunoSEQ multiplex PCR; in TCRdb, only in-frame clones are kept and a portion is missing. The sample gives roughly 46,000 clones, around nine tenths of which show up once; roughly 10% is in the top ten. The sample in question was CD4+ or CD8+ T cells sorted from blood, obtained in a trial of the OX40 agonist ivuxolimab. All receptors derive from an adult with an advanced solid tumor such as melanoma, head and neck, liver or kidney cancer. Both conserved end residues are part of each CDR3. The D gene is left open where the match is weak. Size is stated for part of the rows, as once, few or many counts, or as a class when the clone is expanded.

CDR3aa	CDR3nt	j_gene	v_gene	abundance	d_gene	len
CASSPVATNEKLFF	TGTGCCAGCTCACCCGTTGCAACTAATGAAAAACTGTTTTTT	TRBJ1-4	TRBV18	NA	NA	14
CASSDGGSYTEAFF	TGTGCCAGCAGTGATGGTGGCTCATACACTGAAGCTTTCTTT	TRBJ1-1	TRBV6-1	NA	NA	14
CATYESGARAFF	TGTGCCACCTACGAGTCAGGGGCGCGGGCTTTCTTT	TRBJ1-1	TRBV19	NA	NA	12
CASRALGRTEAFF	TGTGCCAGCAGGGCCCTGGGGCGGACTGAAGCTTTCTTT	TRBJ1-1	TRBV2	few	NA	13
CASSGAGSFNQPQHF	TGTGCCAGCAGCGGGGCAGGGTCGTTCAATCAGCCCCAGCATTTT	TRBJ1-5	TRBV2	once	NA	15
CASSYGGSYEQYF	TGTGCCAGCAGTTACGGGGGGTCCTACGAGCAGTACTTC	TRBJ2-7	TRBV6-5	NA	NA	13
CASSLRSRWGWGYTEAFF	TGTGCCAGCAGCTTGAGATCTCGGTGGGGGTGGGGATACACTGAAGCTTTCTTT	TRBJ1-1	TRBV5-6	NA	NA	18
CASRSQVGTGNTIYF	TGCGCCAGCAGATCTCAAGTAGGGACTGGAAACACCATATATTTT	TRBJ1-3	TRBV5-1	NA	NA	15
CASSLGQNTEAFF	TGTGCTAGCAGCTTAGGGCAAAACACTGAAGCTTTCTTT	TRBJ1-1	TRBV7-7	NA	NA	13
CAPTSYGYTF	TGTGCTCCAACGAGCTATGGCTACACCTTC	TRBJ1-2	TRBV7-7	medium-sized	NA	10
CASLGGNTGELFF	TGTGCCAGCTTAGGGGGGAACACCGGGGAGCTGTTTTTT	TRBJ2-2	TRBV6-5	NA	NA	13
CASSLLYTSTDTQYF	TGTGCCAGCAGCTTGCTGTACACTAGCACAGATACGCAGTATTTT	TRBJ2-3	TRBV5-5	NA	NA	15
CASTPLGDTTDTQYF	TGTGCCAGCACCCCTCTCGGGGATACCACAGATACGCAGTATTTT	TRBJ2-3	TRBV28	NA	NA	15
CASSPGGGGPLVANEQFF	TGTGCCAGCAGCCCGGGGGGCGGAGGGCCGTTGGTTGCCAATGAGCAGTTCTTC	TRBJ2-1	TRBV5-8	NA	NA	18
CASSSYQTGTSLQDF	TGTGCCAGCAGTTCCTACCAAACTGGGACTAGCCTACAGGATTTT	TRBJ2-3	TRBV28	NA	TRBD2	15
CASSLGTGGHYGYTF	TGTGCCAGCAGCTTAGGGACGGGCGGACACTATGGCTACACCTTC	TRBJ1-2	TRBV11-2	NA	NA	15
CASTGIGVSNQPQHF	TGTGCCAGCACAGGGATAGGGGTTAGCAATCAGCCCCAGCATTTT	TRBJ1-5	TRBV19	NA	NA	15
CASSATAYYEQYF	TGTGCCAGCAGTGCAACCGCGTACTACGAGCAGTACTTC	TRBJ2-7	TRBV6-1	NA	NA	13
CASSYNGQGNEQYF	TGTGCCAGCAGCTACAATGGACAGGGGAACGAGCAGTACTTC	TRBJ2-7	TRBV13	NA	TRBD1	14
CASARTGDGETQYF	TGTGCCAGCGCTCGGACGGGTGACGGAGAGACCCAGTACTTC	TRBJ2-5	TRBV21-1	once	NA	14
CASSGLKSGNTIYF	TGTGCCAGCAGCGGACTTAAATCTGGAAACACCATATATTTT	TRBJ1-3	TRBV9	NA	NA	14
CASSMVPNHGPEQFF	TGTGCCAGTAGTATGGTTCCGAACCACGGTCCGGAGCAGTTCTTC	TRBJ2-1	TRBV19	NA	NA	15
CASSIGRTGVQPQHF	TGTGCCAGTAGTATTGGTAGGACAGGGGTTCAGCCCCAGCATTTT	TRBJ1-5	TRBV19	NA	TRBD1	15
CASSGTSGGSQFF	TGTGCCAGCAGTGGGACTAGCGGGGGATCGCAGTTCTTC	TRBJ2-1	TRBV27	NA	TRBD2	13
CASRGDIWTGGSHEQYF	TGTGCCAGCAGAGGGGACATCTGGACAGGGGGCTCTCACGAGCAGTACTTC	TRBJ2-7	TRBV2	NA	TRBD1	17
CASSVNSLGQPRNEKLFF	TGTGCCAGCAGCGTAAATTCGCTAGGACAGCCTCGAAATGAAAAACTGTTTTTT	TRBJ1-4	TRBV9	NA	NA	18
CASSILGGSTDTQYF	TGTGCCAGTAGTATACTAGGGGGGAGCACAGATACGCAGTATTTT	TRBJ2-3	TRBV19	NA	NA	15
CASSQDRGVTYEQYF	TGTGCCAGCAGCCAGGACAGGGGGGTAACCTACGAGCAGTACTTC	TRBJ2-7	TRBV7-6	NA	TRBD1	15
CASSLWGAKNEKLFF	TGTGCCAGCAGCTTGTGGGGGGCAAAAAATGAAAAACTGTTTTTT	TRBJ1-4	TRBV7-9	NA	NA	15
CASSDPQTKGQPQHF	TGTGCCAGCAGTGACCCCCAAACCAAAGGCCAGCCCCAGCATTTT	TRBJ1-5	TRBV2	NA	NA	15
CASSQAGRTYEQYF	TGCGCCAGCAGCCAAGCCGGCAGAACCTACGAGCAGTACTTC	TRBJ2-7	TRBV4-1	NA	NA	14
CASSQSPAGGSYNEQFF	TGCGCCAGCAGCCAATCCCCGGCGGGGGGATCCTACAATGAGCAGTTCTTC	TRBJ2-1	TRBV4-3	NA	TRBD2	17
CASSLGGLPGPIAEQFF	TGTGCCAGCAGCTTAGGTGGACTTCCCGGTCCAATCGCCGAGCAGTTCTTC	TRBJ2-1	TRBV7-9	once	NA	17
CASSLTRGAYNEQFF	TGTGCCAGCAGCTTAACCAGGGGTGCGTACAATGAGCAGTTCTTC	TRBJ2-1	TRBV7-3	once	NA	15
CASSIEGIGSADTQYF	TGTGCCAGTAGTATTGAGGGGATAGGGAGCGCAGATACGCAGTATTTT	TRBJ2-3	TRBV19	NA	NA	16
CASSLWGDSHYNEQFF	TGTGCCAGCAGTTTATGGGGGGACAGCCACTACAATGAGCAGTTCTTC	TRBJ2-1	TRBV28	NA	TRBD1	16
CASSGSGNTIYF	TGTGCCAGCAGTGGGAGTGGAAACACCATATATTTT	TRBJ1-3	TRBV2	NA	NA	12
CASSSPRDRGFGDTQYF	TGTGCCAGCAGCTCGCCCCGGGACAGGGGGTTCGGAGATACGCAGTATTTT	TRBJ2-3	TRBV7-8	NA	TRBD1	17
CATLTGTSANEQFF	TGTGCCACCCTTACCGGGACTAGCGCAAATGAGCAGTTCTTC	TRBJ2-1	TRBV2	NA	TRBD2	14
CASSQGPYDSYEQYF	TGTGCCAGCAGCCAAGGGCCATATGACTCCTACGAGCAGTACTTC	TRBJ2-7	TRBV7-2	NA	NA	15
CASSPGQGFSGEQYF	TGCGCCAGCAGCCCCGGACAGGGATTCTCGGGAGAGCAGTACTTC	TRBJ2-7	TRBV4-3	NA	TRBD1	15
CASSFGRDEQYF	TGTGCCAGCAGCTTTGGTAGGGACGAGCAGTACTTC	TRBJ2-7	TRBV7-9	NA	NA	12
CASSPAGGRHYEQYF	TGTGCCAGCAGCCCGGCAGGTGGGAGACACTACGAGCAGTACTTC	TRBJ2-7	TRBV14	NA	NA	15